This TCR beta chain is from a study of blood T cells in healthy people across ages. Study findings and constraints: Long-lived donors had more naive CD4+ cells and higher diversity than aged donors. While age rose, TCR beta diversity per million T cells dropped in a roughly linear way.

Ten or more counts support this clonotype. The antigen is undetermined. This CDR3 contains 14 residues. Looked up from germline, CDR1 is MNHNY and CDR2 is SVGAGI (reference sequence). Trimming took 6 bases from V and 4 from J; bases not matched to a gene: 5. The study recruited healthy Caucasian donors from Russia who were aged about 6 to 95. PCR was performed a second time for 7 to 11 cycles using a sample-barcoded 5' primer and a J-beta primer mix. TCRdb ran MiXCR on the 5' RACE reads and lists one entry per CDR3 protein. Counted here are 600,000 to 800,000 distinct CDR3 sequences, 45% to 60% occurring once; the ten biggest clones make up 13%.

The rearrangement links TRBV6-6 to TRBJ2-7; the match to TRBD2 covers 11 bases. Sequenced material: blood. This clonotype originated in a woman older than 75 in good health. Written as DNA, the CDR3 is TGTGCCAGCAGCCTGACTAGCGGGAAGTACGAGCAGTACTTC. Protein: CASSLTSGKYEQYF.